The 19 T cell receptor beta chains in this list originate from one sample, sequenced in a study of cytomegalovirus exposure and HLA in healthy donors. TCRdb's table, derived via immunoSEQ multiplex PCR, lists solely in-frame clones and lacks some. The table shows 150,000 to 200,000 clones, with about three quarters occurring only once. The sample was PBMCs. These receptors were collected from a woman in her 30s in good health and CMV-seronegative.

V and J are TRBV4-2 and TRBJ2-1; D not resolved. This CDR3 comprises 12 residues. Trimming pared 4 bases from V and 13 bases from J, leaving 14 bases between. Germline CDR1 and CDR2: LGHNA and YNFKEQ. CDR3 residues: CASSPPTSRQFF. The DNA for the CDR3 is TGTGCCAGCAGCCCCCCTACCTCCCGTCAGTTCTTC.

V gene TRBV29-1 combines with J gene TRBJ2-7; 11 bases map to TRBD2. The trim removed 6 bases at V and 6 bases at J, leaving 7 bases unmatched. CDR1 SQVTM and CDR2 ANQGSEA come from the germline V gene. The CDR3 loop spans 13 amino acids. The CDR3 DNA reads TGCAGCGTGGGGGGACTAGCGGCCGGCGAGCAGTACTTC. This encodes CSVGGLAAGEQYF.

In regard to this clone: One end of the junction varies from germline; a read error may be responsible. The chain has TRBV5-1 and TRBJ1-3; D is perhaps TRBD1 (6 bases). The CDR3 has 13 residues. CDR1 is SGHRS, CDR2 YFSETQ, per germline. The CDR3 DNA follows: TGCGCCAGCAGTTTGGACAGAGGAAACACCATATATTTT. This codes for CASSLDRGNTIYF. Combining the CDR3 with reference TRBV5-1 and TRBJ1-3 gives the whole variable domain KAGVTQTPRYLIKTRGQQVTLSCSPISGHRSVSWYQQTPGQGLQFLFEYFSETQRNKGNFPGRFSGRQFSNSRSEMNVSTLELGDSALYLCASSLDRGNTIYFGEGSWLTVV.

This chain connects TRBV6-5 to TRBJ2-5; TRBD2 agrees at 9 bases. This CDR3 region has 16 residues. Germline V CDR1 and CDR2: MNHEY, SVGAGI. V gave up 3 bases and J gave up 5 bases; unmatched junction bases: 10. CDR3 nucleotide sequence: TGTGCCAGCAGTTATGGAGGCGGGAGGGCCCGGGAGACCCAGTACTTC. This gives the protein CASSYGGGRARETQYF.

The J gene is TRBJ2-1, the V gene TRBV5-1, with D maybe TRBD1 (7 bases). V was cut by 4 bases and J by 5 bases, with 10 bases left in between. Germline V gene sequence: CDR1 SGHRS, CDR2 YFSETQ. CDR3 length: 13 amino acids. The CDR3 spells CASSPRGDNEQFF. CDR3 in DNA: TGCGCCAGCAGCCCCAGGGGGGACAATGAGCAGTTCTTC.

The chain has TRBV7-9 and TRBJ2-3; D is perhaps TRBD1 (6 bases). There are 15 residues in the CDR3. The V end was cut by 7 bases, the J end by 6 bases, with 20 bases between. Germline CDR1 reads SEHNR; CDR2 reads FQNEAQ (reference sequence). The CDR3 sequence is CASKWTAGDSDTQYF. The CDR3 region has the DNA TGTGCCAGCAAATGGACGGCAGGGGATTCTGATACGCAGTATTTT.

This rearrangement joins TRBV5-8 to TRBJ1-2; 8 bases are shared with TRBD1. This CDR3 region has 16 residues. J gave up 4 bases and V 2 bases, and 10 bases lay outside the gene matches. Germline CDR1 reads SGHTS; CDR2 reads YDEGEE. As DNA, the CDR3 is TGTGCCAGCAGCTTCTATCGGACAGGGACGCCCTATGGCTACACCTTC. It encodes CASSFYRTGTPYGYTF.

This clone was seen only a few times. CDR3 region: CAWSVVQGRGEKLFF. Written as DNA, the CDR3 is TGTGCCTGGAGTGTAGTGCAGGGCCGGGGGGAAAAACTGTTTTTT. This chain connects TRBV30 to TRBJ1-4; D possibly corresponds to TRBD1 (5 bases). The germline V and J ends were trimmed by 0 bases and 8 bases, with 16 bases remaining between them. Germline V CDR1 and CDR2: GTSNPN, SVGIG (reference sequence). This CDR3 is built from 15 residues.

V is TRBV11-3 and J is TRBJ2-1; 9 nucleotides match TRBD1. CDR3 length equals 14 residues. Unmatched junction bases numbered 3, after V lost 4 bases and J lost 5 bases. Germline V gives CDR1 SGHNT, CDR2 YENEEA. The CDR3 region has the DNA TGTGCCAGCAGCTACGGGACAGGGAACAATGAGCAGTTCTTC. As protein: CASSYGTGNNEQFF.

The rearrangement uses TRBV5-1 and TRBJ2-4, with 7 bases fitting TRBD2. V lost 2 bases to trimming and J lost 4 bases; unmatched junction nucleotides: 9. Germline values: CDR1 SGHRS, CDR2 YFSETQ. The CDR3 length is 16 residues. The CDR3 is CASSFSGGVRKNIQYF. Written as DNA, the CDR3 is TGCGCCAGCAGCTTTTCGGGGGGAGTTAGGAAAAACATTCAGTACTTC.

The V call is TRBV7-2, the J call TRBJ2-1; 8 bases line up with TRBD2. After removal of 5 bases from V and 9 bases from J, the junction contained 15 bases not matched to a gene. This CDR3 has 16 amino acids. CDR1 is SGHTA and CDR2 is FQGNSA in the germline V gene. As DNA, the CDR3 is TGTGCCAGCAGCACCCCGCGGGGGGCGCTTCGGGCTGAGCAGTTCTTC. Translation: CASSTPRGALRAEQFF.

V is TRBV28 and J is TRBJ1-2, with a weak D call TRBD1 (5 bases). In germline, CDR1 is MDHEN, CDR2 SYDVKM. V was trimmed by 8 bases and J by 2 bases, leaving 12 bases between them. This CDR3 has 13 amino acids. The CDR3 protein is CASVVPGNYGYTF. The CDR3 DNA is TGTGCCAGCGTAGTCCCAGGGAACTATGGCTACACCTTC.

The V call is TRBV11-2, the J call TRBJ1-5, with a tentative D call TRBD1 (5 bases). Looked up from germline, CDR1 is SGHAT and CDR2 is FQNNGV. V lost 5 bases and J 0 bases, leaving 17 bases between the germline ends. The length of the CDR3 is 17 residues. The chain's CDR3 is CASSPRFRDLSNQPQHF. The CDR3 nucleotides are TGTGCCAGCAGCCCCCGGTTCAGGGATCTTAGCAATCAGCCCCAGCATTTT.

This clone was seen a handful of times. This chain links TRBV9 with TRBJ1-2, with 9 nucleotides matching TRBD1. The V and J ends lost 3 bases and 5 bases, in that order; junction bases with no gene match: 5. The germline V gene encodes CDR1 SGDLS and CDR2 YYNGEE. The CDR3 totals 14 residues. As DNA, the CDR3 is TGTGCCAGCAGCGAGGGACAGGGCCCGTATGGCTACACCTTC. Its translation: CASSEGQGPYGYTF.

The CDR3 sequence is CASWTGDGYSNQPQHF. As DNA, the CDR3 is TGTGCCAGTTGGACAGGGGACGGTTATAGCAATCAGCCCCAGCATTTT. The chain uses TRBV28 and TRBJ1-5; 9 bases align to TRBD1. J gave up 0 bases and V 9 bases, and 9 bases lay outside the gene matches. The germline V gene encodes CDR1 MDHEN and CDR2 SYDVKM. The CDR3 is made up of 16 amino acids.

The rearrangement uses TRBV4-2 and TRBJ2-1, with D unresolved. CDR1 is LGHNA and CDR2 is YNFKEQ in the germline V gene. The V and J ends lost 6 bases and 0 bases respectively, with 15 bases between them. This CDR3 spans 16 amino acids. The CDR3 loop reads CASSLAGPSSYNEQFF. The CDR3 coding sequence is TGTGCCAGCAGTCTCGCAGGTCCGAGCTCCTACAATGAGCAGTTCTTC.

V and J are TRBV18 and TRBJ1-3; D unresolved. Germline CDR1 reads KGHSH; CDR2 reads LQKENI. V was clipped by 6 bases and J by 0 bases, with 15 bases between them. The CDR3 is 16 amino acids. The CDR3 spells CASSSTTLGSGNTIYF. The CDR3 DNA reads TGTGCCAGCTCGTCGACAACCTTGGGCTCTGGAAACACCATATATTTT.

The rearrangement links TRBV5-1 to TRBJ2-5; D may be TRBD2 (6 bases). V gave up 0 bases and J gave up 5 bases, with 14 bases separating them. Germline V gene data show CDR1 as SGHRS and CDR2 as YFSETQ. The CDR3 runs to 15 residues. The chain's CDR3 is CASSLAGWEAETQYF. The DNA for the CDR3 is TGCGCCAGCAGCTTGGCGGGGTGGGAGGCGGAGACCCAGTACTTC. Full variable domain (rest looked up from reference TRBV5-1 and TRBJ2-5): KAGVTQTPRYLIKTRGQQVTLSCSPISGHRSVSWYQQTPGQGLQFLFEYFSETQRNKGNFPGRFSGRQFSNSRSEMNVSTLELGDSALYLCASSLAGWEAETQYFGPGTRLLVL.

The CDR3 DNA sequence: TGTGCCAGCAGTTACTTGGACAGGCTCTATGGCTACACCTTC. Amino acids: CASSYLDRLYGYTF. This chain connects TRBV6-5 to TRBJ1-2, with 7 bases that match TRBD1. Germline V gene lookup returns CDR1 MNHEY and CDR2 SVGAGI. This CDR3 is built from 14 residues. J was trimmed by 4 bases and V by 1 base; bases with no gene match: 3.